The 28 T cell receptor beta chains in this list originate from one sample, sequenced in a study of blood T cell repertoires in COVID-19. Assay used: immunoSEQ multiplex PCR; TCRdb lists only in-frame clones, some missing. This sample has over 85,000 clones; around 85% occur once, and the top ten carry over 35%. The sample consisted of peripheral blood. The receptor source for this set is an elderly man with acute or convalescent COVID-19.

This chain links TRBV2 with TRBJ2-1, with 9 bases lining up with TRBD2. The CDR3 is 16 amino acids. Germline V CDR1 and CDR2: SNHLY, FYNNEI. With V trimmed by 4 bases and J by 0 bases, 4 bases remained unmatched. CDR3 region: CASSGVGLASYNEQFF. The CDR3 DNA reads TGTGCCAGCAGTGGGGTGGGACTAGCCTCCTACAATGAGCAGTTCTTC.

CDR3 sequence (DNA): TGTGCCACTCGTCTGGAGAGCTCCTATAATTCACCCCTCCACTTT. It codes for CATRLESSYNSPLHF. The V call is TRBV28, the J call TRBJ1-6; D is ambiguous. The CDR3 has 15 residues. Deletions cut 10 bases from V and 0 bases from J, with 13 bases between. Looked up from germline, CDR1 is MDHEN and CDR2 is SYDVKM.

The CDR3 sequence: CASSPGTVLENEQFF. CDR3 DNA: TGTGCCAGCAGCCCGGGGACAGTGCTCGAGAATGAGCAGTTCTTC. V usage is TRBV5-4 and J usage is TRBJ2-1; the match to TRBD1 covers 7 bases. The CDR3 sequence is 15 residues long. Germline assignment: CDR1 SGHNT and CDR2 YYREEE (reference sequence). J gave up 7 bases and V 4 bases, and 11 bases lay outside the gene matches.

DNA for the CDR3: TGCGCCAGCAGCCTAAACCCTCCGGGACAGAACGTCCGAAACACCATATATTTT. This encodes CASSLNPPGQNVRNTIYF. This sequence joins TRBV4-1 and TRBJ1-3, with 7 bases lining up with TRBD1. The CDR3 is 18 amino acids. Germline loops: CDR1 MGHRA, CDR2 YSYEKL. Trimming took 4 bases from V and 5 from J; bases not matched to a gene: 17.

This rearrangement joins TRBV12-3 or TRBV12-4 to TRBJ2-1; a possible D gene is TRBD1 (5 bases). The CDR3 loop spans 13 amino acids. V lost 4 bases to trimming and J lost 6 bases, with 10 bases between them. The CDR3 DNA sequence: TGTGCCAGCAGTTCGACAGCTACCAATGAGCAGTTCTTC. Residues: CASSSTATNEQFF.

This clone was counted once. The chain carries TRBV13 and TRBJ2-1, with no clear D. Deletions cut 5 bases from V and 1 base from J, with 12 bases between. CDR3 size: 15 residues. Germline lookup yields CDR1 PRHDT and CDR2 FYEKMQ (reference sequence). CDR3 nucleotides: TGTGCCAGCAGCACTCAGCGTTTATCCTACAATGAGCAGTTCTTC. Encoded protein: CASSTQRLSYNEQFF.

The chain is built from TRBV29-1 and TRBJ2-5; D possibly corresponds to TRBD1 (5 bases). This CDR3 has 13 residues. V was cut by 2 bases and J by 4 bases, with 11 bases left in between. Looked up from germline, CDR1 is SQVTM and CDR2 is ANQGSEA. The CDR3 is CSVERGSAETQYF. The CDR3 DNA follows: TGCAGCGTTGAAAGGGGCTCAGCAGAGACCCAGTACTTC.

This chain joins TRBV19 and TRBJ2-1; no firm D call. The germline V gene has CDR1 LNHDA and CDR2 SQIVND (reference sequence). Trimming took 1 base from V and 8 from J, leaving 9 bases between them. The CDR3 is 13 amino acids. The DNA for the CDR3 is TGTGCCAGTAGTATAGGACCTAGGCATGAGCAGTTCTTC. Amino acids: CASSIGPRHEQFF. The whole variable domain, filled in from reference TRBV19 and TRBJ2-1, reads DGGITQSPKYLFRKEGQNVTLSCEQNLNHDAMYWYRQDPGQGLRLIYYSQIVNDFQKGDIAEGYSVSREKKESFPLTVTSAQKNPTAFYLCASSIGPRHEQFFGPGTRLTVL.

The chain couples TRBV5-1 to TRBJ1-5, with a weak D call TRBD1 (5 bases). Between the trimmed V and J ends, which lost 2 bases and 3 bases, there was a span of 12 bases. CDR1 SGHRS and CDR2 YFSETQ come from the germline V gene. The CDR3 loop spans 15 amino acids. The CDR3 protein is CASSFGDRNNQPQHF. Written as DNA, the CDR3 is TGCGCCAGCAGCTTTGGTGACAGAAACAATCAGCCCCAGCATTTT.

The chain has TRBV29-1 and TRBJ2-3; TRBD2 aligns across 16 bases. Per the germline V gene, CDR1 is SQVTM and CDR2 is ANQGSEA. CDR3 length: 14 residues. With V trimmed by 7 bases and J by 6 bases, 4 bases remained unmatched. The CDR3 reads CSAVGLAGGDTQYF. CDR3 nucleotide sequence: TGCAGCGCCGTGGGACTAGCGGGAGGGGATACGCAGTATTTT.

The rearrangement joins TRBV19 to TRBJ1-5, with D unresolved. Per germline, CDR1 LNHDA and CDR2 SQIVND (reference sequence). The ends were cut back, 4 bases at V and 4 bases at J, with 11 bases in the middle. This CDR3 has 14 amino acids. DNA for the CDR3: TGTGCCAGTAGTACGAACAGTGGAAATCAGCCCCAGCATTTT. It specifies CASSTNSGNQPQHF.

This sequence joins TRBV5-5 and TRBJ1-2, with D perhaps TRBD1 (6 bases). The germline V gene encodes CDR1 SGHKS and CDR2 YYEKEE (reference sequence). The CDR3 loop spans 15 amino acids. Trimming removed 0 bases at V and 5 bases at J, with 14 bases between. The CDR3 DNA reads TGTGCCAGCAGCTTGGCGAAAGGGGGTCCGTATGGCTACACCTTC. The encoded protein is CASSLAKGGPYGYTF.

The chain links TRBV9 to TRBJ2-1; 11 bases match TRBD2. Germline-derived CDR1 and CDR2 are SGDLS and YYNGEE. V shed 4 bases and J 6 bases; nucleotides not matched to a gene: 9. The CDR3 runs 16 residues. The CDR3, as DNA: TGTGCCAGCAGCCCCGATCAAGGACTAGCGGGCAATGAGCAGTTCTTC. Translated: CASSPDQGLAGNEQFF.

This clone occurred a few times. The chain is built from TRBV15 and TRBJ1-5; unclear D gene. Germline CDR1 is LNHNV and CDR2 is YYDKDF (reference sequence). With 5 bases removed from V and 7 bases from J, the gap between germline ends came to 21 bases. The CDR3 totals 16 residues. The CDR3 sequence is CATSARLGVGNQPQHF. The CDR3 region has the DNA TGTGCCACCAGCGCGAGGTTGGGTGTCGGGAACCAGCCCCAGCATTTT.

The chain is built from TRBV5-6 and TRBJ2-1; no clear D. Germline V lookup: CDR1 SGHDT, CDR2 YYEEEE. V dropped 1 base and J dropped 4 bases, with 6 bases sitting between them. The CDR3 is 13 amino acids. The CDR3 region has the DNA TGTGCCAGCAGCTTGTACAGATACAATGAGCAGTTCTTC. This gives the protein CASSLYRYNEQFF.

The chain has TRBV3-1 (or the pseudogene TRBV3-2) and TRBJ2-7, with a possible D match to TRBD1 (5 bases). CDR3 length equals 13 residues. Between the trimmed V and J ends, which lost 4 bases and 4 bases, there was a span of 11 bases. CDR1 is LGHDT, CDR2 YNNKEL, per germline (reference sequence). The CDR3 spells CASSRLGQYEQYF. The DNA for the CDR3 is TGTGCCAGCAGCCGTTTGGGGCAGTACGAGCAGTACTTC.

The genes are TRBV11-2 and TRBJ1-1; no definite D call. The germline gives CDR1 SGHAT, CDR2 FQNNGV. Deletions cut 1 base from V and 4 bases from J, with 13 bases between. The CDR3 length is 15 residues. In DNA, the CDR3 is TGTGCCAGCAGCTTAGTCGTGGCCCGGGGCACTGAAGCTTTCTTT. The encoded protein is CASSLVVARGTEAFF.

V and J are TRBV29-1 and TRBJ1-2, with D unresolved. The CDR3 runs to 13 residues. Germline V gene sequence: CDR1 SQVTM, CDR2 ANQGSEA. The V end was cut by 7 bases, the J end by 0 bases, with 12 bases between. The CDR3 DNA is TGCAGCGCTCCTAGGGAGCCTAACTATGGCTACACCTTC. Translating it yields CSAPREPNYGYTF.

The chain recombines TRBV7-2 with TRBJ1-6; possible D gene TRBD1, 5 bases. The germline gives CDR1 SGHTA, CDR2 FQGNSA. The CDR3 has 15 residues. V gave up 2 bases and J gave up 7 bases, with 12 bases separating them. DNA of the CDR3: TGTGCCAGCAGCTTAATAGCGGGGACCAATTCACCCCTCCACTTT. Translating gives CASSLIAGTNSPLHF.

V is TRBV3-1 (or the pseudogene TRBV3-2) and J is TRBJ2-5; 11 bases are shared with TRBD2. Germline V CDR1 and CDR2: LGHDT, YNNKEL (reference sequence). CDR3 size: 15 residues. With V trimmed by 4 bases and J by 4 bases, 5 bases remained unmatched. In nucleotides, the CDR3 is TGTGCCAGCAGCCTCGGACTAGCGGGCCGAGAGACCCAGTACTTC. Its protein product is CASSLGLAGRETQYF.

The rearrangement uses TRBV9 and TRBJ1-4, with D perhaps TRBD1 (6 bases). Germline V gene data show CDR1 as SGDLS and CDR2 as YYNGEE. This CDR3 comprises 14 residues. Trimming took 3 bases from V and 6 from J, leaving 12 bases between them. CDR3 nucleotides: TGTGCCAGCAGCGGAGGACAGAGCTATGAAAAACTGTTTTTT. Protein sequence: CASSGGQSYEKLFF.

The V and J genes are TRBV7-3 and TRBJ2-1; TRBD2 agrees at 10 bases. This CDR3 is 15 amino acids long. Germline trimming cut 2 bases from V and 8 bases from J; bases unmatched to any gene: 6. Germline loops: CDR1 SGHTA, CDR2 FQGTGA. Here the CDR3 DNA reads TGTGCCAGCAGCTTATCTAGCGGGAGTAGCTATGAGCAGTTCTTC. Its translation is CASSLSSGSSYEQFF.

This clone has a single count. The rearrangement joins TRBV4-3 to TRBJ2-3, with TRBD2 matching over 10 bases. V trimming: 3 bases; J trimming: 3 bases; junction bases outside the gene matches: 6. This CDR3 is built from 16 residues. Looked up from germline, CDR1 is LGHNA and CDR2 is YSLEER. The CDR3 sequence is CASSQRAGGRTDTQYF. CDR3 coding DNA: TGCGCCAGCAGCCAGCGAGCGGGGGGGAGAACAGATACGCAGTATTTT.

The CDR3 region is CASSTTTGANYGYTF. The CDR3 DNA reads TGTGCCAGCAGTACCACGACAGGGGCTAACTATGGCTACACCTTC. The V gene is TRBV25-1, the J gene TRBJ1-2; 8 bases match TRBD1. CDR3 size: 15 residues. V lost 5 bases to trimming and J lost 0 bases; unmatched junction nucleotides: 5. Germline lookup yields CDR1 MGHDK and CDR2 SYGVNS.

This chain links TRBV7-3 with TRBJ2-1; 10 bases align to TRBD2. CDR3 length: 14 amino acids. Trimming cost V 7 bases and J 9 bases; bases outside gene matches: 9. Germline assignment: CDR1 SGHTA and CDR2 FQGTGA. CDR3 sequence (DNA): TGTGCCAGCAACCGAGCGGGAGGGTCTAGTGAGCAGTTCTTC. Amino acid sequence: CASNRAGGSSEQFF. Using reference TRBV7-3 and TRBJ2-1 for the parts outside the CDR3, the full variable domain is GAGVSQTPSNKVTEKGKYVELRCDPISGHTALYWYRQSLGQGPEFLIYFQGTGAADDSGLPNDRFFAVRPEGSVSTLKIQRTERGDSAVYLCASNRAGGSSEQFFGPGTRLTVL.

The chain is built from TRBV9 and TRBJ1-6; possibly TRBD1 for D (6 bases). CDR1 SGDLS and CDR2 YYNGEE come from the germline V gene. V shed 3 bases and J shed 9 bases, with 16 bases lying between them. The CDR3 covers 15 residues. The CDR3 sequence: CASSAAGGASSPLHF. CDR3 in DNA: TGTGCCAGCAGCGCGGCGGGGGGCGCATCTTCACCCCTCCACTTT.

This clone has a handful of counts. CDR3: CASSKGGPGSGNTIYF. CDR3 bases: TGTGCCAGCAGCAAAGGGGGGCCTGGGTCTGGAAACACCATATATTTT. The chain couples TRBV21-1 to TRBJ1-3; the table's D call, TRBD1, has no DNA check behind it. TRBV21-1 is described as a pseudogene. This CDR3 comprises 16 residues.

The count of this clone is one. V is TRBV15 and J is TRBJ1-4; TRBD1 agrees at 7 bases. Trimming cost V 3 bases and J 8 bases; bases outside gene matches: 6. The CDR3 loop spans 14 amino acids. Germline V gene sequence: CDR1 LNHNV, CDR2 YYDKDF (reference sequence). The CDR3 DNA follows: TGTGCCACCAGCAGGCCTACAGGGGCCGAAAAACTGTTTTTT. Amino acid sequence: CATSRPTGAEKLFF.